Following are 15 T cell receptor beta chains from one sample sequenced in a study of a mutant IDH1 vaccine in newly diagnosed glioma (dated by TCRdb to the early 2020s). Library method: the immunoSEQ multiplex PCR assay. Sourced from immuneACCESS, this table was stored by TCRdb with only in-frame sequences that have V and J called. A share of the clones is absent; for the studies checked, an unresolved V gene accounts for under half, and the remainder has no known explanation. The sample table lists approximately 50,000 clones, 76% of them with a count of one. The ten largest clonotypes hold less than 5.5% of the sample. The antigens for these receptors are not known. The intended sense of this specimen's time point label: week 47, end of study. Each vaccine dose was 300 ug of a 20-mer mutant IDH1 peptide in Montanide, given subcutaneously with topical imiquimod. The input for sequencing was PBMCs, taken from a glioma patient whose treatment included an IDH1 peptide vaccine. Source of these receptors: a woman aged 40 to 55 with glioma. Some clones in this sample may be carry-over from other donors' samples.

The chain couples TRBV6-1 to TRBJ2-7, with D possibly TRBD1 on 6 matching bases. CDR1 and CDR2 (germline): MNHNS, SASEGT. Trimming removed 5 bases at V and 2 bases at J, with 16 bases between. This CDR3 is 15 amino acids long. In nucleotides, the CDR3 is TGTGCCAGCAGTCCCCGACAGGCCCTGGCCTACGAGCAGTACTTC. It yields the protein CASSPRQALAYEQYF.

The J gene is TRBJ2-3, the V gene TRBV5-8, with TRBD2 matching 10 bases. V lost 4 bases and J lost 3; bases outside the gene matches: 5. Germline V lookup: CDR1 SGHTS, CDR2 YDEGEE. This CDR3 spans 15 amino acids. The CDR3: CASSGSGGDTDTQYF. The CDR3 DNA is TGTGCCAGCAGCGGGAGCGGGGGGGATACAGATACGCAGTATTTT.

This sequence joins TRBV5-4 and TRBJ2-1, with a weak D call TRBD1 (5 bases). CDR1 SGHNT and CDR2 YYREEE come from the germline V gene (reference sequence). V was trimmed by 4 bases and J by 10 bases, leaving 12 bases between them. The CDR3 spans 12 residues. The CDR3 DNA is TGTGCCAGCAGCCCGACAGTCGGCGAGCAGTTCTTC. Its protein product is CASSPTVGEQFF.

The CDR3 DNA sequence: TGTGCCAGTAGAAAAGTTTACGAGCAGTACTTC. Translating gives CASRKVYEQYF. This chain connects TRBV6-5 to TRBJ2-7; D remains ambiguous. The CDR3 loop spans 11 amino acids. Trimming removed 9 bases at V and 4 bases at J, with 10 bases between. Germline values: CDR1 MNHEY, CDR2 SVGAGI.

The chain couples TRBV30 to TRBJ2-5, with 11 bases that match TRBD2. The germline V gene has CDR1 GTSNPN and CDR2 SVGIG (reference sequence). J was trimmed by 4 bases and V by 1 base; bases with no gene match: 5. This CDR3 has 15 residues. DNA for the CDR3: TGTGCCTGGAGTGGTAGCGGGGGGGCCATAGAGACCCAGTACTTC. Translated: CAWSGSGGAIETQYF.

As regards this clone: This same CDR3 is encoded by further DNA sequences in the sample. The genes are TRBV5-1 and TRBJ2-6; maybe TRBD1 (6 bases). The germline V and J ends were trimmed by 2 bases and 2 bases, with 8 bases remaining between them. This CDR3 is built from 15 residues. The germline V gene encodes CDR1 SGHRS and CDR2 YFSETQ. CDR3 protein: CASSLQGTGANVLTF. In DNA form, the CDR3 reads TGCGCCAGCAGCTTACAGGGAACTGGGGCCAACGTCCTGACTTTC.

The rearrangement uses TRBV6-1 and TRBJ2-1; TRBD2 is a possible D gene (5 bases). V was pared by 7 bases and J by 2 bases, with 12 bases between. CDR3 size: 14 residues. Germline V gives CDR1 MNHNS, CDR2 SASEGT. In DNA form, the CDR3 reads TGTGCCAGCACCGAGGGCAGCACCTACAATGAGCAGTTCTTC. Translating gives CASTEGSTYNEQFF.

This clone was counted between two and nine times. V and J are TRBV4-1 and TRBJ1-5, with TRBD1 identical over 10 bases. The CDR3 has 19 residues. J was trimmed by 0 bases and V by 0 bases; bases with no gene match: 8. Germline CDR1 reads MGHRA; CDR2 reads YSYEKL. The CDR3: CASSQDGDRGLYSNQPQHF. The CDR3 DNA is TGCGCCAGCAGCCAAGACGGGGACAGGGGCCTATATAGCAATCAGCCCCAGCATTTT.

The chain uses TRBV29-1 and TRBJ2-2; TRBD1 or TRBD2 may be the D gene (7 bases each). Trimming removed 6 bases from V and 1 base from J, with 15 bases in between. Germline V gene data show CDR1 as SQVTM and CDR2 as ANQGSEA. The CDR3 loop spans 15 amino acids. The CDR3 spells CSVRDREGNTGELFF. The CDR3 nucleotides read TGCAGCGTCCGAGACAGGGAGGGGAACACCGGGGAGCTGTTTTTT.

This chain joins TRBV19 and TRBJ1-2; D is undetermined. V lost 3 bases, J lost 8 bases, and 13 bases lay in between. The CDR3 is 13 residues long. Germline CDR1 is LNHDA and CDR2 is SQIVND (reference sequence). CDR3 loop: CASSIRTAEGYTF. The CDR3 DNA reads TGTGCCAGTAGTATTAGAACAGCAGAAGGCTACACCTTC. The full variable domain, its missing parts supplied by reference TRBV19 and TRBJ1-2, is DGGITQSPKYLFRKEGQNVTLSCEQNLNHDAMYWYRQDPGQGLRLIYYSQIVNDFQKGDIAEGYSVSREKKESFPLTVTSAQKNPTAFYLCASSIRTAEGYTFGSGTRLTVV.

This clone was observed once. The V gene is TRBV9, the J gene TRBJ1-1, with unresolved D. CDR1 SGDLS and CDR2 YYNGEE come from the germline V gene. Trimming removed 3 bases at V and 0 bases at J, with 12 bases between. The CDR3 has 15 residues. The CDR3 nucleotides are TGTGCCAGCAGCGGACCGGGAGGTTTGAACACTGAAGCTTTCTTT. It is translated as CASSGPGGLNTEAFF.

The V gene is TRBV6-5, the J gene TRBJ2-7; possibly TRBD1 or TRBD2 for D (5 bases each). There are 12 residues in the CDR3. V dropped 2 bases and J dropped 8 bases, with 10 bases sitting between them. CDR1 is MNHEY, CDR2 SVGAGI, per germline. This CDR3 is CASSYPGSKQYF. In DNA, the CDR3 is TGTGCCAGCAGTTACCCAGGGAGTAAGCAGTACTTC.

J is TRBJ2-7 and V is TRBV9; 9 positions match TRBD1. This CDR3 contains 14 residues. Unmatched junction bases numbered 11, after V lost 3 bases and J lost 10 bases. CDR1 is SGDLS, CDR2 YYNGEE, per germline. This chain's CDR3 is CASSGPGQGPRQYF. Written as DNA, the CDR3 is TGTGCCAGCAGCGGTCCGGGACAGGGACCTCGCCAGTACTTC. Drawing the rest from reference TRBV9 and TRBJ2-7, the complete variable domain is DSGVTQTPKHLITATGQRVTLRCSPRSGDLSVYWYQQSLDQGLQFLIQYYNGEERAKGNILERFSAQQFPDLHSELNLSSLELGDSALYFCASSGPGQGPRQYFGPGTRLTVT.

The chain uses TRBV5-4 and TRBJ2-6; TRBD1 matches 10 bases. Germline CDR1 is SGHNT and CDR2 is YYREEE (reference sequence). This CDR3 comprises 17 residues. V was clipped by 4 bases and J by 4 bases; unmatched bases: 8. CDR3 sequence: CASSIGTGALGANVLTF. DNA of the CDR3: TGTGCCAGCAGCATTGGGACAGGGGCTTTAGGGGCCAACGTCCTGACTTTC. The full variable domain, completed using reference TRBV5-4 and TRBJ2-6, is ETGVTQSPTHLIKTRGQQVTLRCSSQSGHNTVSWYQQALGQGPQFIFQYYREEENGRGNFPPRFSGLQFPNYSSELNVNALELDDSALYLCASSIGTGALGANVLTFGAGSRLTVL.

The J gene is TRBJ1-2, the V gene TRBV28, with TRBD1 identical over 10 bases. V was clipped by 3 bases and J by 8 bases; unmatched bases: 9. The V gene's germline CDR1 is MDHEN and CDR2 SYDVKM. The CDR3 consists of 15 residues. CDR3 sequence (DNA): TGTGCCAGCAGTTTCCCGGACAGGGGGACCGACGGCTACACCTTC. Translation gives CASSFPDRGTDGYTF.